One and the same sample provided the 23 T cell receptor beta chains below, sequenced in a study of T cell repertoires in cytomegalovirus infection (dated by TCRdb to about 2019). For these TCRs, the target antigens are not known. Reading the label with the study, this specimen's treatment or condition is: in vitro stimulation with specific CMV peptide epitopes to enrich CMV-specific T cells. The reads were generated on an Illumina HiSeq 1500. TCRdb redid the processing of the public reads, applying fastp at Q25 and MiXCR, and retained in-frame beta chains. Every CDR3 protein is listed once, alongside the most common genes and DNA of its rows. This sample has 110,000 to 150,000 distinct CDR3 sequences in its table, and approximately 30% of those were observed once. The top ten hold roughly 47% of the sample. The sample in question was CD8+ T cells from cultured PBMCs, obtained from culture after CMV antigen stimulation. The receptors originated from a human donor in good health (CMV status not recorded). Some clones in this sample may be carry-over from other donors' samples.

The CDR3 nucleotides are TGCAGTGCTAGGACAGGGACTCGTGGCTACACCTTC. Amino acids: CSARTGTRGYTF. This chain connects TRBV20-1 to TRBJ1-2; 7 nucleotides align to TRBD1. This CDR3 spans 12 amino acids. CDR1 DFQATT and CDR2 SNEGSKA come from the germline V gene (reference sequence). V shed 3 bases and J 7 bases; nucleotides not matched to a gene: 5.

On this clonotype itself: This may be a read error: a much more frequent sequence differs by one nucleotide. This rearrangement joins TRBV20-1 to TRBJ1-1; TRBD1 might be the D (6 bases). Germline CDR1 is DFQATT and CDR2 is SNEGSKA (reference sequence). This CDR3 has 15 amino acids. The V and J ends lost 6 bases and 0 bases respectively, with 17 bases between them. In nucleotides, the CDR3 is TGCAGTGCCCACCCTTCTCGGACAGTGAACACTGAAGCTTTCTTT. Protein product: CSAHPSRTVNTEAFF.

Worth noting for this clonotype: The CDR3 ends on some other residue instead of the conserved phenylalanine or tryptophan, so this is likely a read error. The rearrangement uses TRBV15 and TRBJ2-1; D remains unclear. The germline V gene has CDR1 LNHNV and CDR2 YYDKDF (reference sequence). This CDR3 has 15 residues. V was clipped by 0 bases and J by 4 bases, with 10 bases between them. DNA of the CDR3: TGTGCCACCAGCAGAGATAGGTCGGAATACAATGAGCAGTTCTAC. Translated, it gives CATSRDRSEYNEQFY.

This clonotype was picked up a small number of times. This chain links TRBV7-6 with TRBJ2-3; possible D gene TRBD1, 5 bases. The CDR3 length is 16 residues. V lost 5 bases and J lost 0, with 15 bases in between. Germline lookup yields CDR1 SGHVS and CDR2 FNYEAQ. CDR3 coding DNA: TGTGCCAGCAGCCCAACAGACAGTTCTAGCACAGATACGCAGTATTTT. It encodes CASSPTDSSSTDTQYF.

The chain uses TRBV20-1 and TRBJ2-1, with no clear D. V dropped 3 bases and J dropped 5 bases, with 14 bases sitting between them. The CDR3 length is 14 residues. In germline, CDR1 is DFQATT, CDR2 SNEGSKA (reference sequence). CDR3 sequence (DNA): TGCAGTGCTAGGGTTCTCGTTAGGGACAATGAGCAGTTCTTC. Translation: CSARVLVRDNEQFF.

The chain uses TRBV11-3 and TRBJ1-1; tentatively, D is TRBD1 (5 bases). CDR3 length equals 13 residues. Between the trimmed V and J ends, which lost 5 bases and 2 bases, there was a span of 9 bases. Germline CDR1 is SGHNT and CDR2 is YENEEA. CDR3 DNA: TGTGCCAGCAGCGGGGGGGGTAACACTGAAGCTTTCTTT. Its protein is CASSGGGNTEAFF.

J is TRBJ2-5 and V is TRBV7-2; 9 nucleotides align to TRBD2. V shed 1 base, J shed 4 bases, and the junction held 7 bases outside the gene matches. Germline V CDR1 and CDR2: SGHTA, FQGNSA. The CDR3 is 16 amino acids. The CDR3 reads CASSLEAGGERETQYF. In DNA form, the CDR3 reads TGTGCCAGCAGCTTAGAAGCGGGGGGAGAGAGAGAGACCCAGTACTTC.

This clonotype showed up just a few times. This rearrangement joins TRBV7-9 to TRBJ2-1; D not certain. Germline V gene lookup returns CDR1 SEHNR and CDR2 FQNEAQ (reference sequence). The CDR3 covers 15 residues. V was cut by 6 bases and J by 4 bases, with 16 bases left in between. CDR3 coding DNA: TGTGCCAGCAGACCAGGTCTAACCACATACAATGAGCAGTTCTTC. Protein: CASRPGLTTYNEQFF.

The rearrangement links TRBV10-3 to TRBJ1-2, with D perhaps matching TRBD1 (6 bases). CDR3 length: 14 amino acids. Germline V gene lookup returns CDR1 ENHRY and CDR2 SYGVKD. V lost 10 bases and J 1 base, leaving 16 bases between the germline ends. The CDR3 nucleotides read TGTGCCACCTCGGACAGCGGTCTTAACTATGGCTACACCTTC. Encoded protein: CATSDSGLNYGYTF.

This clonotype was detected only a few times. CDR3 sequence reads: CASSIGGMAPLHF. The DNA of the CDR3 is TGTGCCAGTAGTATAGGGGGAATGGCACCCCTCCACTTT. This chain links TRBV19 with TRBJ1-6; D is unresolved. CDR3 length: 13 amino acids. Trimming took 1 base from V and 11 from J, leaving 9 bases between them. The germline V gene encodes CDR1 LNHDA and CDR2 SQIVND (reference sequence).

The chain links TRBV11-2 to TRBJ2-7; perhaps TRBD1 as D (6 bases). Germline CDR1 SGHAT, CDR2 FQNNGV. The CDR3 contains 15 residues. V gave up 0 bases and J gave up 3 bases, with 12 bases separating them. The CDR3 bases are TGTGCCAGCAGCTTAGATATTGGACAGATCTACGAGCAGTACTTC. It is translated as CASSLDIGQIYEQYF. The full variable domain, rest sourced from reference TRBV11-2 and TRBJ2-7, is EAGVAQSPRYKIIEKRQSVAFWCNPISGHATLYWYQQILGQGPKLLIQFQNNGVVDDSQLPKDRFSAERLKGVDSTLKIQPAKLEDSAVYLCASSLDIGQIYEQYFGPGTRLTVT.

This clonotype was seen at least ten times. The rearrangement joins TRBV7-6 to TRBJ2-5; no definite D call. The germline V gene has CDR1 SGHVS and CDR2 FNYEAQ. The CDR3 is made up of 11 amino acids. V was shortened by 6 bases and J by 5 bases, with 7 bases between the two germline ends. The CDR3 here is CASRSGETQYF. The CDR3 DNA reads as TGTGCCAGCAGATCCGGGGAGACCCAGTACTTC.

The CDR3 bases are TGTGCCAGCAGCCTCGGGACAGGGGTGGGCTACACCTTC. It yields the protein CASSLGTGVGYTF. J is TRBJ1-2 and V is TRBV12-3 or TRBV12-4; 10 bases align to TRBD1. This CDR3 has 13 residues. V lost 6 bases to trimming and J lost 8 bases; unmatched junction nucleotides: 6.

This clonotype was observed many times. This rearrangement joins TRBV6-2 or TRBV6-3 to TRBJ2-3; D ambiguous. The CDR3 spans 13 residues. Germline loops: CDR1 MNHEY, CDR2 SVGEGT. V lost 2 bases and J 2 bases, leaving 5 bases between the germline ends. As DNA, the CDR3 is TGTGCCAGCAGTTACCCTCTCACAGATACGCAGTATTTT. Its translation: CASSYPLTDTQYF.

The table lists this clonotype with a few counts. The V and J genes are TRBV4-1 and TRBJ2-5; 9 nucleotides match TRBD1. This CDR3 contains 17 residues. Trimming cost V 1 base and J 2 bases; bases outside gene matches: 8. CDR1 MGHRA and CDR2 YSYEKL come from the germline V gene. CDR3 sequence reads: CASSQGTLTGGQETQYF. In DNA form, the CDR3 reads TGCGCCAGCAGCCAAGGGACCCTGACAGGGGGGCAAGAGACCCAGTACTTC.

The chain employs TRBV13 and TRBJ1-5, with no clear D. The CDR3 is 14 residues long. CDR1 is PRHDT, CDR2 FYEKMQ, per germline (reference sequence). Trimming pared 2 bases from V and 4 bases from J, leaving 9 bases between. The CDR3 loop reads CASSLWRANQPQHF. For the CDR3, the DNA is TGTGCCAGCAGCTTATGGCGGGCTAATCAGCCCCAGCATTTT.

V and J are TRBV7-6 and TRBJ1-4, with TRBD1 identical over 7 bases. This CDR3 is built from 15 residues. In germline, CDR1 is SGHVS, CDR2 FNYEAQ. The J segment lost 2 bases and the V segment lost 5 bases, leaving 5 bases of the junction unmatched. CDR3 sequence: CASSAGTATNEKLFF. In nucleotides, the CDR3 is TGTGCCAGCAGCGCCGGGACAGCGACTAATGAAAAACTGTTTTTT.

This clonotype was seen once. The rearrangement links TRBV9 to TRBJ1-2; TRBD1 matches 9 bases. Germline V gives CDR1 SGDLS, CDR2 YYNGEE. The trim removed 3 bases at V and 2 bases at J, leaving 11 bases unmatched. This CDR3 is 17 amino acids long. As DNA, the CDR3 is TGTGCCAGCAGCGGCACCGGGACAGGGAAGGGAAACTATGGCTACACCTTC. It yields the protein CASSGTGTGKGNYGYTF.

This clonotype has just a few counts. The CDR3 here is CASSYGQGDTGELFF. The CDR3, as DNA: TGTGCCAGCAGCTACGGACAGGGTGACACCGGGGAGCTGTTTTTT. V gene TRBV7-9 combines with J gene TRBJ2-2; TRBD1 matches at 8 bases. Germline lookup yields CDR1 SEHNR and CDR2 FQNEAQ (reference sequence). After removal of 4 bases from V and 3 bases from J, the junction contained 4 bases not matched to a gene. The CDR3 is 15 amino acids.

The chain uses TRBV2 and TRBJ1-1, with TRBD1 as a possible D gene (6 bases). The CDR3 covers 18 residues. Germline-derived CDR1 and CDR2 are SNHLY and FYNNEI. V was cut by 6 bases and J by 0 bases, with 23 bases left in between. The CDR3 is CASRTIYRATVMNTEAFF. CDR3 in DNA: TGTGCCAGCAGGACGATATACAGGGCTACTGTCATGAACACTGAAGCTTTCTTT.

This chain links TRBV7-3 with TRBJ2-7, with D perhaps assigned TRBD1 or TRBD2 (6 bases each). Germline-derived CDR1 and CDR2 are SGHTA and FQGTGA. This CDR3 is built from 13 residues. Trimming removed 2 bases from V and 5 bases from J, with 10 bases in between. The CDR3 region has the DNA TGTGCCAGCAGCTTACCGGGGGCACACGAGCAGTACTTC. It is translated as CASSLPGAHEQYF.

In its sample, this clonotype was seen a few times. The chain carries TRBV12-3 or TRBV12-4 and TRBJ2-1; 7 nucleotides agree with TRBD2. The CDR3 is 17 residues long. Trimming removed 1 base from V and 4 bases from J; junction bases left unmatched: 10. CDR3 DNA sequence: TGTGCCAGCAGTTTAGGCCCCCCTAGCGGACCGTACAATGAGCAGTTCTTC. This sequence encodes CASSLGPPSGPYNEQFF.

The count of this clonotype is one. The chain combines TRBV27 with TRBJ2-2, with D unresolved. The CDR3 length is 14 residues. Trimming pared 8 bases from V and 3 bases from J, leaving 13 bases between. From germline, CDR1 is MNHEY and CDR2 SMNVEV (reference sequence). The CDR3 sequence is CASGFDTYTGELFF. CDR3 coding DNA: TGTGCCAGCGGATTCGACACATACACCGGGGAGCTGTTTTTT.